These 23 T cell receptor beta chains came from one sample sequenced in a study of cytomegalovirus exposure and HLA in healthy donors. Primers: 60 Vbeta forward and 13 Jbeta reverse. The data were produced by immunoSEQ multiplex PCR, yet TCRdb's version contains in-frame clones alone and is incomplete. Counted here are 98,000 or so clones, approximately 77% occurring once; the ten biggest clones make up approximately 8%. Sequenced: PBMCs. These receptors were taken from a female donor in good health and CMV-seronegative.

The chain combines TRBV29-1 with TRBJ1-1, with D unclear. The CDR3 length is 13 residues. Germline CDR1 and CDR2: SQVTM and ANQGSEA. The V end was cut by 4 bases, the J end by 0 bases, with 9 bases between. The CDR3 is CSVVSGLNTEAFF. The DNA of the CDR3 is TGCAGCGTTGTTTCAGGATTGAACACTGAAGCTTTCTTT.

About this clone itself: Germline and junction disagree at one end, which may indicate a read error. This sequence joins TRBV7-9 and TRBJ2-1; no clear D gene. CDR1 is SEHNR, CDR2 FQNEAQ, per germline (reference sequence). This CDR3 comprises 12 residues. CDR3 sequence (DNA): TGTTCCAGCAGCTTGAGTGACAATGAGCAGTTCTTC. Translation gives CSSSLSDNEQFF.

This chain joins TRBV27 and TRBJ2-3; D not resolved. The ends were cut back, 7 bases at V and 3 bases at J, with 14 bases in the middle. Germline V CDR1 and CDR2: MNHEY, SMNVEV (reference sequence). The CDR3 has 14 amino acids. The CDR3 nucleotides are TGTGCCAGCAAAACCGAGAGGTATACAGATACGCAGTATTTT. This sequence encodes CASKTERYTDTQYF.

The rearrangement joins TRBV29-1 to TRBJ2-7; 7 nucleotides align to TRBD1. This CDR3 is built from 12 residues. Losses at the gene ends were 8 bases for V and 5 bases for J; bases not matched to a gene: 9. CDR1 SQVTM and CDR2 ANQGSEA come from the germline V gene. CDR3 coding DNA: TGCAGCACCGGGGACAGTTGGCACGAGCAGTACTTC. It is translated as CSTGDSWHEQYF.

Here the CDR3 reads CASSEAVRGITEAFF. CDR3 nucleotide sequence: TGTGCCAGCAGTGAAGCGGTTAGGGGCATTACTGAAGCTTTCTTT. The chain carries TRBV2 and TRBJ1-1; tentatively, D is TRBD1 (5 bases). Per germline, CDR1 SNHLY and CDR2 FYNNEI. This CDR3 comprises 15 residues. The V end lost 0 bases, the J end lost 5 bases, and 13 bases lay between the germline ends.

The chain has TRBV5-6 and TRBJ2-6, with 8 bases matching TRBD1. The germline gives CDR1 SGHDT, CDR2 YYEEEE. The CDR3 loop spans 18 amino acids. V gave up 2 bases and J gave up 6 bases; unmatched junction bases: 13. The CDR3 sequence: CASSFLGGTGSMANVLTF. The CDR3 region has the DNA TGTGCCAGCAGCTTTCTAGGCGGGACAGGTTCTATGGCCAACGTCCTGACTTTC.

This clone was picked up one time. In DNA form, the CDR3 reads TGTGCCAGTAGGACGGGACAGAATAATTCACCCCTCCACTTT. Its protein product is CASRTGQNNSPLHF. V and J are TRBV19 and TRBJ1-6; 7 bases agree with TRBD1. Germline CDR1 is LNHDA and CDR2 is SQIVND (reference sequence). The V and J ends lost 6 bases and 5 bases, in that order; junction bases with no gene match: 4. The CDR3 has 14 amino acids.

This clone was observed a single time. The rearrangement links TRBV4-3 to TRBJ2-7, with D perhaps matching TRBD2 (6 bases). CDR1 and CDR2 (germline): LGHNA, YSLEER. The V end was cut by 0 bases, the J end by 4 bases, with 10 bases between. CDR3 length equals 14 residues. DNA for the CDR3: TGCGCCAGCAGCCAAGAGGCTAGCGTTTACGAGCAGTACTTC. Its protein product is CASSQEASVYEQYF.

This clone was detected once. The rearrangement links TRBV6-5 to TRBJ1-2; TRBD1 matches 7 bases. Germline trimming cut 6 bases from V and 4 bases from J; bases unmatched to any gene: 5. Germline V gene data show CDR1 as MNHEY and CDR2 as SVGAGI. CDR3 length: 13 residues. CDR3 nucleotide sequence: TGTGCCAGCAGGCGACAGGGTAGCTATGGCTACACCTTC. It is translated as CASRRQGSYGYTF.

The rearrangement links TRBV27 to TRBJ2-3; 8 bases are shared with TRBD2. This CDR3 region has 15 residues. V gave up 7 bases and J gave up 3 bases; unmatched junction bases: 9. Germline V gene data show CDR1 as MNHEY and CDR2 as SMNVEV (reference sequence). The CDR3 region has the DNA TGTGCCAGCACTCGGGAGGGCCATTTAACAGATACGCAGTATTTT. Residues: CASTREGHLTDTQYF.

This chain joins TRBV30 and TRBJ2-1, with no clear D. V gave up 1 base and J gave up 10 bases, with 5 bases separating them. Germline CDR1 is GTSNPN and CDR2 is SVGIG (reference sequence). The CDR3 loop spans 10 amino acids. In DNA, the CDR3 is TGTGCCTGGAGTGCGAGGGAGCAGTTCTTC. Its translation: CAWSAREQFF.

The gene calls are TRBV19 and TRBJ1-1; 8 bases align to TRBD1. This CDR3 comprises 15 residues. V lost 10 bases to trimming and J lost 6 bases; unmatched junction nucleotides: 16. Germline values: CDR1 LNHDA, CDR2 SQIVND (reference sequence). CDR3 region: CATVYGTGISPEAFF. The CDR3 DNA follows: TGTGCCACCGTATACGGGACAGGTATTTCCCCTGAAGCTTTCTTT.

This chain links TRBV6-4 with TRBJ2-3; 10 bases map to TRBD2. CDR1 MRHNA and CDR2 SNTAGT come from the germline V gene. There are 15 residues in the CDR3. J gave up 2 bases and V 4 bases, and 3 bases lay outside the gene matches. In nucleotides, the CDR3 is TGTGCCAGCAGTGCCGGACTAGCGGACACAGATACGCAGTATTTT. This codes for CASSAGLADTDTQYF.

This clone was found once. The chain uses TRBV30 and TRBJ1-1; possible D gene TRBD1, 6 bases. Germline loops: CDR1 GTSNPN, CDR2 SVGIG (reference sequence). Trimming took off 5 bases at V and 1 base at J, with 20 bases between the two ends. The CDR3 runs to 16 residues. The CDR3 DNA reads TGTGCCTGGGCCCAGGGCCGCCCGACAGGGAACACTGAAGCTTTCTTT. Its protein is CAWAQGRPTGNTEAFF.

The genes are TRBV7-9 and TRBJ2-2; TRBD2 is a possible D gene (6 bases). The CDR3 has 12 amino acids. Germline-derived CDR1 and CDR2 are SEHNR and FQNEAQ (reference sequence). CDR3: CSPGGVTGELFF. In nucleotides, the CDR3 is TGTTCCCCCGGCGGGGTAACCGGGGAGCTGTTTTTT.

This chain links TRBV5-1 with TRBJ2-1; the match to TRBD2 covers 8 bases. The germline V gene encodes CDR1 SGHRS and CDR2 YFSETQ. The CDR3 spans 17 residues. Germline trimming cut 0 bases from V and 3 bases from J; bases unmatched to any gene: 8. This CDR3 reads CASSLVNSGMGYNEQFF. In DNA, the CDR3 is TGCGCCAGCAGCTTGGTAAATAGCGGGATGGGCTACAATGAGCAGTTCTTC.

The gene calls are TRBV4-2 and TRBJ2-3, with 8 positions matching TRBD2. The germline V gene has CDR1 LGHNA and CDR2 YNFKEQ. Unmatched junction bases numbered 11, after V lost 2 bases and J lost 4 bases. The CDR3 is 17 amino acids. The CDR3 DNA reads TGTGCCAGCAGCCAACCCGGAACTAGCGGAACCTCAGATACGCAGTATTTT. Residues: CASSQPGTSGTSDTQYF.

The chain carries TRBV7-2 and TRBJ1-1; D is ambiguous. Trimming removed 5 bases from V and 1 base from J, with 5 bases in between. Germline-derived CDR1 and CDR2 are SGHTA and FQGNSA. This CDR3 is built from 12 residues. CDR3 coding DNA: TGTGCCAGCAGCCACGGGAACACTGAAGCTTTCTTT. Its protein is CASSHGNTEAFF. Based on the CDR3 plus reference TRBV7-2 and TRBJ1-1, the full variable domain is GAGVSQSPSNKVTEKGKDVELRCDPISGHTALYWYRQSLGQGLEFLIYFQGNSAPDKSGLPSDRFSAERTGGSVSTLTIQRTQQEDSAVYLCASSHGNTEAFFGQGTRLTVV.

The V call is TRBV7-9, the J call TRBJ2-2, with 9 bases that match TRBD2. V dropped 3 bases and J dropped 2; count of bases not matched to a gene: 10. CDR1 and CDR2 (germline): SEHNR, FQNEAQ (reference sequence). CDR3 length equals 18 residues. The CDR3 sequence: CASSFRYRTSDNTGELFF. The CDR3, as DNA: TGTGCCAGCAGCTTTCGATACCGGACTAGCGATAACACCGGGGAGCTGTTTTTT.

The V and J genes are TRBV7-9 and TRBJ1-2; the match to TRBD1 covers 9 bases. Germline lookup yields CDR1 SEHNR and CDR2 FQNEAQ (reference sequence). V gave up 3 bases and J gave up 7 bases; unmatched junction bases: 6. The CDR3 covers 14 residues. Here the CDR3 reads CASSFLQGARGYTF. CDR3 nucleotides: TGTGCCAGCAGCTTCCTACAGGGGGCTCGTGGCTACACCTTC. The full variable domain, rest sourced from reference TRBV7-9 and TRBJ1-2, is DTGVSQNPRHKITKRGQNVTFRCDPISEHNRLYWYRQTLGQGPEFLTYFQNEAQLEKSRLLSDRFSAERPKGSFSTLEIQRTEQGDSAMYLCASSFLQGARGYTFGSGTRLTVV.

The V and J genes are TRBV6-1 and TRBJ2-7, with 7 bases that match TRBD1. The germline V gene encodes CDR1 MNHNS and CDR2 SASEGT. V shed 5 bases and J 2 bases; nucleotides not matched to a gene: 3. This CDR3 is 13 amino acids long. CDR3 protein: CASSMGQTYEQYF. The DNA of the CDR3 is TGTGCCAGCAGTATGGGACAGACCTACGAGCAGTACTTC.

The V gene is TRBV9, the J gene TRBJ2-1; 10 bases line up with TRBD2. The V segment lost 0 bases and the J segment 0 bases; nucleotides outside the gene matches: 3. Germline V gene lookup returns CDR1 SGDLS and CDR2 YYNGEE. The CDR3 has 17 amino acids. The chain's CDR3 is CASSVVAGGRSYNEQFF. DNA of the CDR3: TGTGCCAGCAGCGTAGTAGCGGGGGGACGCTCCTACAATGAGCAGTTCTTC. The variable domain in full, with the rest retrieved from reference TRBV9 and TRBJ2-1, is DSGVTQTPKHLITATGQRVTLRCSPRSGDLSVYWYQQSLDQGLQFLIQYYNGEERAKGNILERFSAQQFPDLHSELNLSSLELGDSALYFCASSVVAGGRSYNEQFFGPGTRLTVL.

DNA for the CDR3: TGTGCCAGCAGTGCTCACAGGGGGCAAGGGCAGCCCCAGCATTTT. Translating gives CASSAHRGQGQPQHF. The chain couples TRBV27 to TRBJ1-5; 9 nucleotides agree with TRBD1. Germline CDR1 MNHEY, CDR2 SMNVEV (reference sequence). CDR3 length equals 15 residues. The junction had 9 bases not matched to a gene; V was cut back by 5 bases and J by 7 bases.